This is a list of T cell receptor beta chains from one sample in a study of blood T cell repertoires in COVID-19. Clones were sequenced by immunoSEQ multiplex PCR, and TCRdb holds only the in-frame ones, with some missing. The sample lists around 180,000 clones, around 80% occurring once. The sequenced sample consisted of peripheral blood. The origin of the receptors is a man in his sixties or seventies with active or convalescent COVID-19. Both conserved end residues are part of each CDR3. D genes are given only for firm matches. Some rows mark clone size as missing; the rest say once, few, many or name a class of expanded clone.

v_call	d_call	clone_size	j_call	cdr3_nt	cdr3_aa
TRBV6-5	TRBD2	.	TRBJ2-7	TGTGCCAGCACCGCGACTAGCGGGGCCTTCTACGAGCAGTACTTC	CASTATSGAFYEQYF
TRBV24-1	.	.	TRBJ2-7	TGTGCCACCAGTGACCCCCGGAACGGGGACTACGAGCAGTACTTC	CATSDPRNGDYEQYF
TRBV3-1/TRBV3-2	TRBD2	.	TRBJ2-1	TGTGCCAGCAGCCTAATTAGCGGGAGGGCAGGTGAGCAGTTCTTC	CASSLISGRAGEQFF
TRBV11-2	TRBD1	.	TRBJ1-3	TGTGCCAGCAGCCGGACAGGGGGTATCAACACCATATATTTT	CASSRTGGINTIYF
TRBV11-2	.	.	TRBJ2-3	TGTGCCAGCAGCTTAGATGGGGTAGCGAGCACAGATACGCAGTATTTT	CASSLDGVASTDTQYF
TRBV24-1	.	once	TRBJ1-2	TGTGCCACCAGTGATTTGCGTAACAGTCTTAACTATGGCTACACCTTC	CATSDLRNSLNYGYTF
TRBV7-2	TRBD1	.	TRBJ1-1	TGTGCCAGCAGCTACGGAGGGGGCAGGAACACTGAAGCTTTCTTT	CASSYGGGRNTEAFF
TRBV2	.	.	TRBJ1-1	TGTGCCAGCAGTGTCATGAACACTGAAGCTTTCTTT	CASSVMNTEAFF
TRBV27	TRBD1	.	TRBJ2-1	TGTGCCAGCAGTTTCAAGGGACAGGGAGGGTACAATGAGCAGTTCTTC	CASSFKGQGGYNEQFF
TRBV6-7	TRBD2	.	TRBJ2-5	TGTGCCAGCAGTACCCGGGGACTAGCGGGAGACGAGACCCAGTACTTC	CASSTRGLAGDETQYF
TRBV19	.	.	TRBJ1-1	TGTGCCAGTAATGCCAGGGGCCAGCACATGAACACTGAAGCTTTCTTT	CASNARGQHMNTEAFF
TRBV4-1	.	.	TRBJ2-3	TGCGCCAGCAGCCAAGACCTACAGGTCGGTACGCAGTATTTT	CASSQDLQVGTQYF
TRBV5-1	TRBD2	once	TRBJ2-2	TGCGCCAGCAGCTCAGCGGGAGAATACACCGGGGAGCTGTTTTTT	CASSSAGEYTGELFF
TRBV2	.	.	TRBJ1-2	TGTGCCAGCAGCCCCGTGGCAGACACCTATGGCTACACCTTC	CASSPVADTYGYTF
TRBV13	.	.	TRBJ2-4	TGTGCCAGCAGCTTAGACAGTCCCATAGCCAAAAACATTCAGTACTTC	CASSLDSPIAKNIQYF
TRBV5-5	TRBD1	.	TRBJ1-6	TGTGCCAGCAGCCCGGACGGGACAGTGGAGAATTCACCCCTCCACTTT	CASSPDGTVENSPLHF
TRBV19	.	few	TRBJ1-3	TGTGCCAGTAGCCCCTGGGCGGGGGCTGCTGGAAACACCATATATTTT	CASSPWAGAAGNTIYF
TRBV4-3	TRBD1	once	TRBJ1-5	TGCGCCAGCAGCCAAGATGGGACAGGGCGAAATCAGCCCCAGCATTTT	CASSQDGTGRNQPQHF
TRBV5-1	TRBD1	.	TRBJ1-2	TGCGCCAGCAGCCCCGGGACAGGCCACTATGGCTACACCTTC	CASSPGTGHYGYTF
TRBV6-5	.	.	TRBJ1-1	TGTGCCAGCAGTTCGGGCGCTCGACGGGGAGGTGAAGCTTTCTTT	CASSSGARRGGEAFF
TRBV7-9	.	once	TRBJ1-2	TGTGCCAGCAGCTTAGGGTTAAGGAGCTATGGCTACACCTTC	CASSLGLRSYGYTF
TRBV15	.	once	TRBJ1-1	TGTGCCACCAGCAGAGGGGGCACGAACACTGAAGCTTTCTTT	CATSRGGTNTEAFF